This entry lists 27 T cell receptor beta chains sequenced from one sample in a study of shared clonotypes between healthy human individuals. Clones were sequenced by immunoSEQ multiplex PCR, and TCRdb holds only the in-frame ones, with some missing. The data contain millions of clones, roughly 91% of them seen just once; the ten biggest clones take up more than 1.5%. Naivety among CD8 cells was defined by CD45RO negativity and positive CCR7 selection, thereby excluding terminally differentiated effector memory CD45RA+ cells. Input material: naive CD8+ T cells from PBMCs. The receptors were sampled from a young man in good health. Some clones in this sample may be carry-over from other donors' samples.

This rearrangement joins TRBV7-9 to TRBJ1-5; D unresolved. The germline V gene has CDR1 SEHNR and CDR2 FQNEAQ (reference sequence). The CDR3 contains 12 residues. V was trimmed by 6 bases and J by 4 bases, leaving 7 bases between them. The CDR3: CASRLGNQPQHF. As DNA, the CDR3 is TGTGCCAGCAGGCTTGGGAATCAGCCCCAGCATTTT.

The chain joins TRBV4-1 to TRBJ2-7; the D gene is possibly TRBD2 (6 bases). The CDR3 sequence is 16 residues long. Germline V CDR1 and CDR2: MGHRA, YSYEKL. The V and J ends lost 1 base and 0 bases respectively, with 13 bases between them. CDR3 coding DNA: TGCGCCAGCAGCCAAGGGGTGGGGAGGAGCTCCTACGAGCAGTACTTC. Translating it yields CASSQGVGRSSYEQYF.

J is TRBJ2-1 and V is TRBV19; D not certain. Germline lookup yields CDR1 LNHDA and CDR2 SQIVND (reference sequence). V was shortened by 2 bases and J by 8 bases, with 10 bases between the two germline ends. The CDR3 consists of 13 residues. The DNA of the CDR3 is TGTGCCAGTAGTATAAGACCTAGTGATGAGCAGTTCTTC. Translation gives CASSIRPSDEQFF.

The V gene is TRBV14, the J gene TRBJ2-5; 7 nucleotides match TRBD1. This CDR3 region has 16 residues. The V gene end was trimmed by 0 bases and the J gene end by 2 bases; junction bases not matched to a gene: 6. Germline V lookup: CDR1 SGHDN, CDR2 FVKESK. The chain's CDR3 is CASSQDWPGQQETQYF. CDR3 coding DNA: TGTGCCAGCAGCCAAGATTGGCCGGGACAGCAAGAGACCCAGTACTTC.

This sequence joins TRBV27 and TRBJ2-1, with 10 bases lining up with TRBD2. CDR1 is MNHEY, CDR2 SMNVEV, per germline (reference sequence). Trimming at V came to 0 bases and at J to 7 bases, leaving 6 bases not matched to a gene. The CDR3 sequence is 16 residues long. The CDR3 region has the DNA TGTGCCAGCAGTTTATCGCCTAGCGGGAGCTTTAATGAGCAGTTCTTC. Translated, it gives CASSLSPSGSFNEQFF.

This rearrangement joins TRBV18 to TRBJ2-7; 14 nucleotides align to TRBD2. CDR3 length: 17 amino acids. Germline V gene data show CDR1 as KGHSH and CDR2 as LQKENI. Trimming took 2 bases from V and 3 from J; bases not matched to a gene: 6. CDR3 amino acids: CASSPGTSGGSYYEQYF. CDR3 coding DNA: TGTGCCAGCTCACCAGGGACTAGCGGGGGTTCATACTACGAGCAGTACTTC.

J is TRBJ2-7 and V is TRBV30; the match to TRBD2 covers 10 bases. Per germline, CDR1 GTSNPN and CDR2 SVGIG (reference sequence). CDR3 length: 13 amino acids. Trimming removed 8 bases from V and 2 bases from J; junction bases left unmatched: 6. CDR3 amino acids: CARRLAGTYEQYF. The CDR3 DNA reads TGTGCCCGCCGACTAGCGGGCACCTACGAGCAGTACTTC.

The chain carries TRBV19 and TRBJ1-4; 7 bases are shared with TRBD1. The CDR3 consists of 17 residues. V dropped 4 bases and J dropped 7; count of bases not matched to a gene: 15. Germline assignment: CDR1 LNHDA and CDR2 SQIVND (reference sequence). CDR3 loop: CASSTVLDRVSGEKLFF. CDR3 bases: TGTGCCAGTAGTACCGTACTCGACAGGGTCAGCGGTGAAAAACTGTTTTTT.

This chain joins TRBV6-1 and TRBJ2-7; a weak D match, TRBD2 (6 bases). V gave up 2 bases and J gave up 3 bases, with 8 bases separating them. Germline V gene lookup returns CDR1 MNHNS and CDR2 SASEGT. The CDR3 consists of 13 residues. The chain's CDR3 is CASSELANYEQYF. CDR3 bases: TGTGCCAGCAGTGAACTAGCGAACTACGAGCAGTACTTC.

V and J are TRBV28 and TRBJ2-3; 8 nucleotides match TRBD2. CDR1 MDHEN and CDR2 SYDVKM come from the germline V gene. CDR3 size: 14 residues. Trimming at V came to 7 bases and at J to 4 bases, leaving 7 bases not matched to a gene. The CDR3 nucleotides read TGTGCCAGCAAACTGAGCGGGGGCCCAGATACGCAGTATTTT. Encoded protein: CASKLSGGPDTQYF.

The CDR3 here is CASSLEDGSKEGTQYF. The CDR3 coding sequence is TGCGCCAGCAGCTTGGAGGACGGATCCAAAGAGGGGACCCAGTACTTC. The chain employs TRBV5-1 and TRBJ2-5; D possibly corresponds to TRBD2 (5 bases). This CDR3 has 16 residues. Germline V gene lookup returns CDR1 SGHRS and CDR2 YFSETQ. The V end lost 0 bases, the J end lost 7 bases, and 19 bases lay between the germline ends.

Note on this clone: The same CDR3 is also encoded by other DNA sequences in this sample. This chain uses TRBV7-9 with TRBJ2-1; possible D gene TRBD2, 5 bases. CDR3 size: 13 residues. V lost 1 base and J 7 bases, leaving 8 bases between the germline ends. Germline V gene sequence: CDR1 SEHNR, CDR2 FQNEAQ (reference sequence). CDR3 loop: CASSLDRGNEQFF. DNA for the CDR3: TGTGCCAGCAGCTTAGACCGAGGGAATGAGCAGTTCTTC.

V usage is TRBV10-3 and J usage is TRBJ2-7; perhaps TRBD1 as D (7 bases). The V end was cut by 8 bases, the J end by 6 bases, with 14 bases between. The CDR3 runs to 12 residues. CDR1 is ENHRY and CDR2 is SYGVKD in the germline V gene. The CDR3 loop reads CAIRRDSGEQYF. The CDR3 region has the DNA TGTGCCATCCGGAGGGACAGTGGCGAGCAGTACTTC.

The chain couples TRBV27 to TRBJ1-5, with no clear D. Germline CDR1 reads MNHEY; CDR2 reads SMNVEV (reference sequence). The CDR3 length is 13 residues. V was cut by 3 bases and J by 4 bases, with 7 bases left in between. The chain's CDR3 is CASSLDYNQPQHF. In DNA form, the CDR3 reads TGTGCCAGCAGTTTGGATTATAATCAGCCCCAGCATTTT.

This clone turned up a few times. The chain employs TRBV9 and TRBJ2-7, with 12 bases matching TRBD1. V lost 4 bases to trimming and J lost 7 bases; unmatched junction nucleotides: 9. Per germline, CDR1 SGDLS and CDR2 YYNGEE. The CDR3 loop spans 15 amino acids. The CDR3 is CASSPYGTGGGEQYF. In DNA form, the CDR3 reads TGTGCCAGCAGCCCCTACGGGACAGGGGGCGGTGAGCAGTACTTC.

The gene calls are TRBV7-8 and TRBJ2-5, with D unresolved. This CDR3 region has 15 residues. Trimming pared 0 bases from V and 0 bases from J, leaving 8 bases between. Germline V gene lookup returns CDR1 SGHVS and CDR2 FQNEAQ. The CDR3 protein is CASSLAGGDQETQYF. CDR3 sequence (DNA): TGTGCCAGCAGCTTAGCGGGCGGCGACCAAGAGACCCAGTACTTC.

Notes on this clone: The sample has other DNA sequences that encode this CDR3 too. The chain is built from TRBV10-3 and TRBJ2-7; no clear D. The CDR3 is made up of 12 amino acids. V shed 3 bases and J shed 2 bases, with 5 bases lying between them. The germline gives CDR1 ENHRY, CDR2 SYGVKD. CDR3 DNA: TGTGCCATCAGTGACAGCACCTACGAGCAGTACTTC. Amino acid sequence: CAISDSTYEQYF.

The chain couples TRBV6-6 to TRBJ1-2; no clear D. This CDR3 spans 15 amino acids. Germline V gene data show CDR1 as MNHNY and CDR2 as SVGAGI (reference sequence). V lost 3 bases, J lost 7 bases, and 18 bases lay in between. The CDR3 spells CASSYSLGSEGGYTF. CDR3 in DNA: TGTGCCAGCAGTTATTCCCTGGGGTCAGAGGGTGGCTACACCTTC.

The J gene is TRBJ2-2, the V gene TRBV5-1, with a weak D call TRBD2 (5 bases). The length of the CDR3 is 18 residues. V was trimmed by 0 bases and J by 1 base, leaving 16 bases between them. Germline CDR1 and CDR2: SGHRS and YFSETQ. DNA of the CDR3: TGCGCCAGCAGCTTGGCCCAACATGGGAGTCTGAACACCGGGGAGCTGTTTTTT. Protein product: CASSLAQHGSLNTGELFF.

This chain joins TRBV7-9 and TRBJ2-1, with 8 positions matching TRBD2. Germline V gives CDR1 SEHNR, CDR2 FQNEAQ (reference sequence). The CDR3 is 17 residues long. The trim removed 2 bases at V and 2 bases at J, leaving 8 bases unmatched. In DNA form, the CDR3 reads TGTGCCAGCAGCTTACCCACTAGCGGAGATCCCTACAATGAGCAGTTCTTC. This sequence encodes CASSLPTSGDPYNEQFF.

The V gene is TRBV15, the J gene TRBJ2-1; 9 bases are a match to TRBD2. Germline V gives CDR1 LNHNV, CDR2 YYDKDF (reference sequence). Trimming took 0 bases from V and 3 from J; bases not matched to a gene: 6. This CDR3 is built from 17 residues. CDR3 region: CATSRDLRLAVYNEQFF. In DNA form, the CDR3 reads TGTGCCACCAGCAGAGATCTCCGACTAGCGGTCTACAATGAGCAGTTCTTC.

The chain couples TRBV5-1 to TRBJ2-1; 12 nucleotides match TRBD2. Losses at the gene ends were 0 bases for V and 6 bases for J; bases not matched to a gene: 13. The germline CDR1 and CDR2 sequences are SGHRS and YFSETQ. The CDR3 loop spans 19 amino acids. This chain's CDR3 is CASSLAPVFQGLAGNEQFF. The CDR3 DNA reads TGCGCCAGCAGCTTGGCTCCTGTGTTTCAGGGACTAGCGGGCAATGAGCAGTTCTTC.

The chain is built from TRBV7-6 and TRBJ2-5; D is perhaps TRBD1 (7 bases). The V gene's germline CDR1 is SGHVS and CDR2 FNYEAQ. This CDR3 contains 15 residues. V was shortened by 2 bases and J by 3 bases, with 13 bases between the two germline ends. In nucleotides, the CDR3 is TGTGCCAGCAGCTTACTCGACAGGGAGGAAGAGACCCAGTACTTC. This encodes CASSLLDREEETQYF.

The rearrangement joins TRBV6-1 to TRBJ1-5, with D unresolved. This CDR3 has 13 residues. The germline gives CDR1 MNHNS, CDR2 SASEGT. V was shortened by 3 bases and J by 6 bases, with 9 bases between the two germline ends. CDR3 in amino acids: CASSDSISQPQHF. The DNA of the CDR3 is TGTGCCAGCAGTGACTCTATCAGTCAGCCCCAGCATTTT.

The chain has TRBV6-6 and TRBJ2-1; perhaps TRBD2 as D (6 bases). V lost 0 bases and J 2 bases, leaving 11 bases between the germline ends. The CDR3 runs 16 residues. The germline gives CDR1 MNHNY, CDR2 SVGAGI (reference sequence). The CDR3: CASSYSSQRAYNEQFF. In DNA, the CDR3 is TGTGCCAGCAGTTACTCGAGCCAGCGGGCCTACAATGAGCAGTTCTTC.

CDR3 in amino acids: CASIPRPREGAQPQHF. The CDR3 nucleotides are TGTGCCAGTATCCCCCGTCCCAGGGAGGGTGCTCAGCCCCAGCATTTT. J is TRBJ1-5 and V is TRBV19, with a possible D match to TRBD1 (5 bases). Trimming took 7 bases from V and 6 from J, leaving 22 bases between them. The CDR3 loop spans 16 amino acids. Germline assignment: CDR1 LNHDA and CDR2 SQIVND (reference sequence).

The chain carries TRBV6-5 and TRBJ2-5; TRBD2 matches at 9 bases. The length of the CDR3 is 15 residues. J lost 5 bases, V lost 5 bases, and 9 bases had no gene match. Germline V CDR1 and CDR2: MNHEY, SVGAGI. The CDR3 reads CASSKGLAVMETQYF. CDR3 nucleotide sequence: TGTGCCAGCAGTAAGGGACTAGCAGTGATGGAGACCCAGTACTTC.